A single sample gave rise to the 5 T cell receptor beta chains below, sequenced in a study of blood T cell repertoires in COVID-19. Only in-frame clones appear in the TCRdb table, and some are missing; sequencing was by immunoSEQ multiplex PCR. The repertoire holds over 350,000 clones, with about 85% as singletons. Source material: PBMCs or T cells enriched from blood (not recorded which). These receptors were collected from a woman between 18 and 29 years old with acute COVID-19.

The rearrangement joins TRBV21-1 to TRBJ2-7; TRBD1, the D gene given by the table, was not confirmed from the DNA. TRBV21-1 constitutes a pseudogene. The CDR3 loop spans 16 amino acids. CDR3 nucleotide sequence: TGTGCCAGCAGCCTCCCTGATGGGACAGGGTCCTACGAGCAGTACTTC. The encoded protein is CASSLPDGTGSYEQYF.

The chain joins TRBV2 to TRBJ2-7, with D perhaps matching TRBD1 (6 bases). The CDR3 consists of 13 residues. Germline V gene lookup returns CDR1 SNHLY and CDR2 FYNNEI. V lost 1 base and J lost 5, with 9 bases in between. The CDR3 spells CASSEDRANEQYF. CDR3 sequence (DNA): TGTGCCAGCAGTGAAGACAGGGCGAACGAGCAGTACTTC.

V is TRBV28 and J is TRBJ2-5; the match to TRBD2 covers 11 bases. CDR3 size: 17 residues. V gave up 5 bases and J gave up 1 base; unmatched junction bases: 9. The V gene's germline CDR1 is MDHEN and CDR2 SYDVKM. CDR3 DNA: TGTGCCAGCAGTGTACAGGGACTAGCGGATCCCCAAGAGACCCAGTACTTC. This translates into CASSVQGLADPQETQYF.

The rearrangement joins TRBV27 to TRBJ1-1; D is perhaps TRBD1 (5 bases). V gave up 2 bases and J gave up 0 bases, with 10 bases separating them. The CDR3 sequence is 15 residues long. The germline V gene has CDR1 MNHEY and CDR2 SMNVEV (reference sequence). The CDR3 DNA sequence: TGTGCCAGCAGTTTACGGCGGGGGATGAACACTGAAGCTTTCTTT. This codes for CASSLRRGMNTEAFF.

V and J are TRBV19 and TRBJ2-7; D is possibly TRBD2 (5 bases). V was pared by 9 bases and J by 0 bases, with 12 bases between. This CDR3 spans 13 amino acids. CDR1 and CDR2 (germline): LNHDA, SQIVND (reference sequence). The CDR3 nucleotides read TGTGCCAGCGGGCACACTAGCTCCTACGAGCAGTACTTC. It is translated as CASGHTSSYEQYF. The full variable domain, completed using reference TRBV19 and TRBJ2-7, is DGGITQSPKYLFRKEGQNVTLSCEQNLNHDAMYWYRQDPGQGLRLIYYSQIVNDFQKGDIAEGYSVSREKKESFPLTVTSAQKNPTAFYLCASGHTSSYEQYFGPGTRLTVT.